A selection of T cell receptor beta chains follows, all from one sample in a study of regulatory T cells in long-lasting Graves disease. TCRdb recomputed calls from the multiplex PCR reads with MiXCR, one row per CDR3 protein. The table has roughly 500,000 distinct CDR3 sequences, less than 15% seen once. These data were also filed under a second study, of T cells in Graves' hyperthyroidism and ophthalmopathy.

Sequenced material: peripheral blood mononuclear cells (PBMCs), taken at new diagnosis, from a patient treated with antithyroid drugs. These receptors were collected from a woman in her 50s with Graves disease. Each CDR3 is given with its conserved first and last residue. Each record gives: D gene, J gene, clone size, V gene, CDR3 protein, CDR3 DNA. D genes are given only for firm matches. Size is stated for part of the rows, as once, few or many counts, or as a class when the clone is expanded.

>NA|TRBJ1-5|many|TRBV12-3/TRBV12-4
CASSFRENQPQHF
TGTGCCAGCAGTTTCAGGGAGAATCAGCCCCAGCATTTT
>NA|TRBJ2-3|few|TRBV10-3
CAISGVDGSRTDTQYF
TGTGCCATCAGTGGGGTTGACGGGTCCCGCACAGATACGCAGTATTTT
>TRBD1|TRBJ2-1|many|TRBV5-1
CASSFMAGGVGNEQFF
TGCGCCAGCAGCTTTATGGCAGGGGGCGTGGGCAATGAGCAGTTCTTC
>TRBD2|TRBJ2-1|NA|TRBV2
CASSLTSMSVGQQFF
TGTGCCAGCAGTCTGACTAGCATGAGCGTAGGACAGCAGTTCTTC
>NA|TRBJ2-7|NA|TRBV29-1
CSAGVHHYEQYF
TGCAGCGCAGGGGTCCATCACTACGAGCAGTACTTC
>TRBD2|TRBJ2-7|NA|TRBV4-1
CASSQDGSGRDPEQYF
TGCGCCAGCAGCCAAGACGGGAGCGGGAGAGACCCCGAGCAGTACTTC
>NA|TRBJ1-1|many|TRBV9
CASSHGEAGSPSTEAFF
TGTGCCAGCAGCCACGGTGAGGCAGGGTCTCCATCAACTGAAGCTTTCTTT
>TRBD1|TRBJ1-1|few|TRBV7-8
CASSLPGQVFTEAFF
TGTGCCAGCAGCCTACCGGGACAGGTTTTCACTGAAGCTTTCTTT
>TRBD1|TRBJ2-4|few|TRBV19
CASSMGQSDIQYF
TGTGCCAGTAGCATGGGACAGAGTGACATTCAGTACTTC
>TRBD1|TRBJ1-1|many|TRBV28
CASSFGDSRLNTEAFF
TGTGCCAGCAGTTTTGGGGACAGTAGGCTGAACACTGAAGCTTTCTTT
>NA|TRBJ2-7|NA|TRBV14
CASSPGQYEQYF
TGTGCCAGCAGCCCAGGACAGTACGAGCAGTACTTC
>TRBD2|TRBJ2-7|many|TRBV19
CASSELASNEQYF
TGTGCCAGTAGTGAACTAGCGAGCAACGAGCAGTACTTC
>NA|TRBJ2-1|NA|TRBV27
CASFSGQKQFF
TGTGCCAGCTTCTCCGGACAGAAGCAGTTCTTC
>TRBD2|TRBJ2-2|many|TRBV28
CASSLSGLAGERELFF
TGTGCCAGCAGTTTATCCGGGCTAGCGGGAGAGCGGGAGCTGTTTTTT
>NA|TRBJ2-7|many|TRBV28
CASNVGERFYEQYF
TGTGCCAGCAATGTGGGGGAGCGGTTCTACGAGCAGTACTTC
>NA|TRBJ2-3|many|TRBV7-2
CASSLPWADTQYF
TGTGCCAGCAGCTTACCGTGGGCAGATACGCAGTATTTT
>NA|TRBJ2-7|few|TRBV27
CASSLLTANSYEQYF
TGTGCCAGCAGTTTATTGACAGCCAACTCCTACGAGCAGTATTTC
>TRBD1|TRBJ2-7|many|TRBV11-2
CASSLEGLWDRAGYEQYF
TGTGCCAGCAGCTTAGAAGGATTATGGGACAGGGCGGGGTACGAGCAGTACTTC
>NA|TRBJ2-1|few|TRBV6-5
CASSFRFYNEQFF
TGTGCCAGCAGTTTTCGATTTTATAATGAGCAGTTCTTC
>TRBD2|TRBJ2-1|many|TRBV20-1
CSASGLAGEEGLHNEQFF
TGCAGTGCTAGCGGGCTAGCGGGGGAGGAGGGGTTACACAATGAGCAGTTCTTC
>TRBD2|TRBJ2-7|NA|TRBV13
CASSHGLGTSVQLCF
TGTGCCAGCAGCCACGGACTAGGGACTAGCGTACAGCTGTGCTTC
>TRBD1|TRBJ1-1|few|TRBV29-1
CSVQGQGSTGEAFF
TGCAGCGTCCAGGGACAGGGGTCGACGGGTGAAGCTTTCTTT
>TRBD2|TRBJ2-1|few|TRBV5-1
CASRLGLAEAGSYNEQFF
TGCGCCAGCAGGCTGGGACTAGCGGAGGCCGGGTCCTACAATGAGCAGTTCTTC
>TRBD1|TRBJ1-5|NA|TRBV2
CASRARTGNQPQHF
TGTGCCAGCCGCGCCCGGACAGGAAATCAGCCCCAGCATTTT
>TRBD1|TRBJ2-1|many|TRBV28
CASSFWGTGPNNEQFF
TGTGCCAGCAGTTTTTGGGGGACAGGGCCCAACAATGAGCAGTTCTTC
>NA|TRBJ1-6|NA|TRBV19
CASSMQGRNSPLHF
TGTGCCAGTAGTATGCAGGGGAGGAATTCACCCCTCCACTTT
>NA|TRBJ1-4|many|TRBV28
CASTPVHREGNEKLFF
TGTGCCAGCACCCCGGTCCACAGGGAAGGGAATGAAAAACTGTTTTTT
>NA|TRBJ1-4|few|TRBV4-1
CASSHRGQEKLFF
TGCGCCAGCAGCCACCGAGGACAGGAAAAACTGTTTTTT
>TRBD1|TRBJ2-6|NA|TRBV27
CASSLSGQGTFSGANVLTF
TGTGCCAGCAGTTTATCGGGACAGGGGACGTTCTCTGGGGCCAACGTCCTGACTTTC
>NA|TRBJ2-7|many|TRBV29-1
CSVSTANSYEQYF
TGCAGCGTTTCAACAGCGAACTCCTACGAGCAGTACTTC
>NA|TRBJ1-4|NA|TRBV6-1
CASSEGTTGTNEKLFF
TGTGCCAGCAGTGAAGGGACTACTGGAACTAATGAAAAACTGTTTTTT
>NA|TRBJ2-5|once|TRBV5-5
CASSVETGRFETQYF
TGTGCCAGCAGCGTAGAAACAGGGAGGTTTGAGACCCAGTACTTC
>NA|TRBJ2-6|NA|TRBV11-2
CASSLERSSGANVLTF
TGTGCCAGCAGCTTAGAGAGGAGCTCTGGGGCCAACGTCCTGACTTTC
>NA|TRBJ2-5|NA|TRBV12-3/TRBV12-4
CASSLGAIETQYF
TGTGCCAGCAGTTTAGGAGCTATCGAGACCCAGTACTTC
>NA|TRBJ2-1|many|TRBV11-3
CASSAGQTPSNEQFF
TGTGCCAGCAGCGCGGGACAGACCCCTAGCAATGAGCAGTTCTTC
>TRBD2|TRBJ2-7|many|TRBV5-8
CASSLQGSGNYEQYF
TGTGCCAGCAGCTTGCAAGGTAGCGGGAACTACGAGCAGTACTTC
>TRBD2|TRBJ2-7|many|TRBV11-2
CASSLVAGGTYEQYF
TGTGCCAGCAGCTTAGTAGCGGGAGGCACCTACGAGCAGTACTTC
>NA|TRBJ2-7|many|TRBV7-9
CASSLSSFRQVSYEQYF
TGTGCCAGCAGCTTATCGTCGTTCCGACAGGTCTCCTACGAGCAGTACTTC
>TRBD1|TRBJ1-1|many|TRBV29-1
CSVAGQGDTEAFF
TGCAGCGTTGCTGGACAGGGGGACACTGAAGCTTTCTTT
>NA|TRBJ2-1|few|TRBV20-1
CSAREGGSYNEQFF
TGCAGTGCTAGAGAGGGCGGGTCGTACAATGAGCAGTTCTTC
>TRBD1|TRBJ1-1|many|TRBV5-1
CASSFVTGGAMNTEAFF
TGCGCCAGCAGCTTTGTAACAGGGGGGGCGATGAACACTGAAGCTTTCTTT
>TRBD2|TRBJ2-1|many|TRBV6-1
CASSEWTSGNEQFF
TGTGCCAGCAGTGAATGGACTAGCGGGAATGAGCAGTTCTTC
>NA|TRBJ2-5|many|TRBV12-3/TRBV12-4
CASSFWPGSQETQYF
TGTGCCAGCAGTTTCTGGCCCGGCAGTCAAGAGACCCAGTACTTC
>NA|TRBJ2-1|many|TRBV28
CASSFLAFEQFF
TGTGCCAGCAGTTTCTTAGCATTTGAGCAGTTCTTC
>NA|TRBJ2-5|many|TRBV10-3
CAISEWEDEETQYF
TGTGCCATCAGTGAGTGGGAAGATGAAGAGACCCAGTACTTC